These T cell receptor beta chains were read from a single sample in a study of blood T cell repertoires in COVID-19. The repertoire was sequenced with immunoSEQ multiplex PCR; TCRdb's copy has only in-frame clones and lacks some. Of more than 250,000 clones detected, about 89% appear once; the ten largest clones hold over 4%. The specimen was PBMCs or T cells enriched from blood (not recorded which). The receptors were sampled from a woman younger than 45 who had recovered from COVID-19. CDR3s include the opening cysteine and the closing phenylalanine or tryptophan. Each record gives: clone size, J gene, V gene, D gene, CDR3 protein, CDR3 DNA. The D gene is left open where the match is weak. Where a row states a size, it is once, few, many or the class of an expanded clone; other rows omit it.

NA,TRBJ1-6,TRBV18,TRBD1,CASSPGTGGRNSPLHF,TGTGCCAGCTCACCCGGGACAGGGGGCAGGAATTCACCCCTCCACTTT
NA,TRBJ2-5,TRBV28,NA,CASSYLEQYQETQYF,TGTGCCAGCAGCTACCTCGAACAGTACCAAGAGACCCAGTACTTC
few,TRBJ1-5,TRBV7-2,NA,CASSQPDAETSNQPQHF,TGTGCCAGCAGCCAACCCGACGCGGAGACTAGCAATCAGCCCCAGCATTTT
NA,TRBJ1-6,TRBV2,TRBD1,CASSGQGGNSPLHF,TGTGCCAGCAGTGGACAGGGAGGAAATTCACCCCTCCACTTT
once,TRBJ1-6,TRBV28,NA,CASSPGTLTFLHF,TGTGCCAGCAGCCCAGGGACATTAACCTTTCTCCACTTT
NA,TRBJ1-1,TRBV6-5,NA,CASSRDTEAFF,TGTGCCAGCAGCAGGGACACTGAAGCTTTCTTT
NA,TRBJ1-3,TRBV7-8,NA,CASSLEPGRVGTIYF,TGTGCCAGCAGCTTAGAACCAGGGAGGGTTGGAACCATATATTTT
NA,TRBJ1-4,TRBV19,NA,CASSQTVSNEKLFF,TGTGCCAGTTCCCAGACAGTTTCGAATGAAAAACTGTTTTTT
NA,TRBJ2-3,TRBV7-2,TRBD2,CASSSTGGRPDTQYF,TGTGCCAGCAGTTCAACGGGGGGGCGGCCAGATACGCAGTATTTT
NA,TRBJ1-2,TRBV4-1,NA,CASSQEILLVDYGYTF,TGCGCCAGCAGCCAAGAAATACTCCTCGTGGACTATGGCTACACCTTC
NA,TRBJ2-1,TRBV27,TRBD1,CASSLKGQVRNEQFF,TGTGCCAGCAGTTTAAAGGGACAGGTTAGGAATGAGCAGTTCTTC
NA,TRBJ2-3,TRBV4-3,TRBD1,CASSQERKAGGPTDTQYF,TGCGCCAGCAGCCAAGAAAGGAAGGCAGGGGGCCCAACAGATACGCAGTATTTT
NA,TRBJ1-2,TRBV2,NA,CASLYRETIMEGYTF,TGTGCCAGTCTTTACCGGGAAACTATTATGGAGGGCTACACCTTC
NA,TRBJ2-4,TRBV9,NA,CASSQTFGDIQYF,TGTGCCAGCAGCCAGACCTTCGGAGACATTCAGTACTTC
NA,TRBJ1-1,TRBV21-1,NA,CASSPRTGLNTEAFF,TGTGCCAGCAGCCCACGGACAGGGTTGAACACTGAAGCTTTCTTT
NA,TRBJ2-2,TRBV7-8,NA,CASSPGLTNTGELFF,TGTGCCAGCAGCCCGGGACTTACGAACACCGGGGAGCTGTTTTTT
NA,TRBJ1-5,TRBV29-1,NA,CSVGQNSNQPQHF,TGCAGCGTTGGGCAGAATAGCAATCAGCCCCAGCATTTT
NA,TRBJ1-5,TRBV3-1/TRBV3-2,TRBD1,CASSQDKGDRGVQPQHF,TGTGCCAGCAGCCAAGATAAGGGGGACAGGGGAGTACAGCCCCAGCATTTT
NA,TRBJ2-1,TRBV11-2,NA,CASSLRIADEQFF,TGTGCCAGCAGTTTACGAATTGCAGATGAGCAGTTCTTC
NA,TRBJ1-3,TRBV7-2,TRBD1,CASSFLGQDGNTIYF,TGTGCCAGCAGCTTTCTGGGACAGGATGGAAACACCATATATTTT
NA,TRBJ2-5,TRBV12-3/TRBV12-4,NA,CASSSTGETQYF,TGTGCCAGCAGTTCCACAGGGGAGACCCAGTACTTC
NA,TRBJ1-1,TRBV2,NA,CASKRGEGTEAFF,TGTGCCAGCAAGAGAGGGGAGGGCACTGAAGCTTTCTTT
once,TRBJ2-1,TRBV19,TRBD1,CASSITGTDYNEQFF,TGTGCCAGTAGTATCACCGGGACAGATTACAATGAGCAGTTCTTC
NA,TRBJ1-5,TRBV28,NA,CASSFPGSLNQPQHF,TGTGCCAGCAGTTTTCCCGGGTCACTCAATCAGCCCCAGCATTTT
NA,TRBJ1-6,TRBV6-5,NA,CASSYVSQFNSPLHF,TGTGCCAGCAGTTACGTTTCACAGTTTAATTCACCCCTCCACTTT
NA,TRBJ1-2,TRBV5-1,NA,CASSFGSGTEGYTF,TGCGCCAGCAGCTTTGGGTCAGGCACTGAAGGCTACACCTTC
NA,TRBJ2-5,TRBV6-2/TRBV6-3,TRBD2,CASSPHLALAGGETQYF,TGTGCCAGCAGTCCCCACCTGGCGCTAGCGGGGGGAGAGACCCAGTACTTC
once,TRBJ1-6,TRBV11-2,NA,CASSLSPSSYNSPLHF,TGTGCCAGCAGCTTGAGTCCAAGCTCCTATAATTCACCCCTCCACTTT
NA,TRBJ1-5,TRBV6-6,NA,CASSLQGGLPQHF,TGTGCCAGCAGTTTACAGGGTGGGCTGCCCCAGCATTTT
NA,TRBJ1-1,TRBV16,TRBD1,CASSQGAWLGTEEAFF,TGTGCCAGCAGCCAAGGAGCTTGGCTTGGGACAGAGGAAGCTTTCTTT
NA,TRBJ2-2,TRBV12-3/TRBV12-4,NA,CASRSGRTGELFF,TGTGCCAGCAGGTCGGGTCGGACCGGGGAGCTGTTTTTT
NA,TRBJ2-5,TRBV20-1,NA,CSANLRETQYF,TGCAGTGCAAATCTGCGGGAGACCCAGTACTTC
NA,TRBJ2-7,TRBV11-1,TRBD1,CASSPSDRENKQYF,TGTGCCAGCAGCCCTTCTGACAGGGAAAACAAGCAGTACTTC
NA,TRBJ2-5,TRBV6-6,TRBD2,CASSSGTSGEETQYF,TGTGCCAGCAGCTCCGGGACTAGCGGGGAAGAGACCCAGTACTTC
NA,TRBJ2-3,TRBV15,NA,CATSRVDNTDTQYF,TGTGCCACCAGCAGAGTGGACAACACAGATACGCAGTATTTT
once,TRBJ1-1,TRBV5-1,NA,CASSAEQGANTEAFF,TGCGCCAGCAGCGCCGAACAGGGTGCCAACACTGAAGCTTTCTTT
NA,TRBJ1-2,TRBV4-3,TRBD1,CASSQDARDRGAGYTF,TGCGCCAGCAGCCAAGATGCCCGGGACAGGGGGGCGGGCTACACCTTC
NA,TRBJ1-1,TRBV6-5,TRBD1,CASSFRQGANTEAFF,TGTGCCAGCAGTTTTCGACAGGGGGCGAACACTGAAGCTTTCTTT
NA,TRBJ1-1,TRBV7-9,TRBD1,CASSLYGQGRGEAFF,TGTGCCAGCAGCTTATACGGACAGGGAAGGGGTGAAGCTTTCTTT
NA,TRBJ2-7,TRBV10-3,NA,CATLDREFLRGRASYEQYF,TGTGCCACCCTTGACCGGGAGTTCCTGCGGGGCCGAGCATCCTACGAGCAGTACTTC